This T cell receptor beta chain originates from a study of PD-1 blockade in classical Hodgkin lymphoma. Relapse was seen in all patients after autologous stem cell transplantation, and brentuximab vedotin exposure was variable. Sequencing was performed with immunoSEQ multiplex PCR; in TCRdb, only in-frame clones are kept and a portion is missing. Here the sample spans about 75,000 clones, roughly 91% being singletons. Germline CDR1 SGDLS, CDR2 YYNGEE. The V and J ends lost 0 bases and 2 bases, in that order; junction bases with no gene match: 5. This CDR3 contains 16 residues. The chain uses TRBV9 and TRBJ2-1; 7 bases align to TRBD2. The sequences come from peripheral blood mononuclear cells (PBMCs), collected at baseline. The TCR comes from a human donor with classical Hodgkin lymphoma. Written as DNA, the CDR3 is TGTGCCAGCAGCGTAGAACAGCGGGGTGCCTACAATGAGCAGTTCTTC. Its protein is CASSVEQRGAYNEQFF. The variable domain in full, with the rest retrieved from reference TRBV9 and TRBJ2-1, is DSGVTQTPKHLITATGQRVTLRCSPRSGDLSVYWYQQSLDQGLQFLIQYYNGEERAKGNILERFSAQQFPDLHSELNLSSLELGDSALYFCASSVEQRGAYNEQFFGPGTRLTVL.